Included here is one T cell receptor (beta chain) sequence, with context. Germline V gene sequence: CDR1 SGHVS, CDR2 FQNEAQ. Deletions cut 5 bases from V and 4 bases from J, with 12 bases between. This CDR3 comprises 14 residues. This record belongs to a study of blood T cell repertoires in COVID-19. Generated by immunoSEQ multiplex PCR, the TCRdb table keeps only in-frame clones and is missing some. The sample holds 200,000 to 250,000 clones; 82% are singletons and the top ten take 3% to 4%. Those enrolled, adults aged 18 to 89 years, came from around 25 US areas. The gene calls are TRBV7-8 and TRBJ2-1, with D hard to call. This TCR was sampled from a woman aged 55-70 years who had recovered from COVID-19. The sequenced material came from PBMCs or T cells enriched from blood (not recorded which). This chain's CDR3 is CASSRSGQYNEQFF. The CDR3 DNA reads TGTGCCAGCAGCAGATCTGGCCAATACAATGAGCAGTTCTTC.